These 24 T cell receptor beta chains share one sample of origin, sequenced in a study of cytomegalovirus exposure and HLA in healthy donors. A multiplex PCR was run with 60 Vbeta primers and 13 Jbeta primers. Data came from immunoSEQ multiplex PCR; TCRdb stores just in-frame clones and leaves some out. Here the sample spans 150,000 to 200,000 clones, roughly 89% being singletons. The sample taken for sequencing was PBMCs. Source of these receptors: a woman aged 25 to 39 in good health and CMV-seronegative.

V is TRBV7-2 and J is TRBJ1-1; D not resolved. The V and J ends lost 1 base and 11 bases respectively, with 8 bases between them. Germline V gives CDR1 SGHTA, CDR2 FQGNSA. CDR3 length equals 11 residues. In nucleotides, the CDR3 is TGTGCCAGCAGCTTAGGTGTGCGTGCTTTCTTT. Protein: CASSLGVRAFF.

CDR3 sequence (DNA): TGTGCCAGCACCGCGACTAGCGATGAGCAGTTCTTC. Amino acid sequence: CASTATSDEQFF. The chain links TRBV28 to TRBJ2-1; 8 bases match TRBD2. V was clipped by 7 bases and J by 8 bases; unmatched bases: 4. CDR3 length: 12 amino acids. Looked up from germline, CDR1 is MDHEN and CDR2 is SYDVKM. The entire variable domain, with the rest obtained from reference TRBV28 and TRBJ2-1, is as follows: DVKVTQSSRYLVKRTGEKVFLECVQDMDHENMFWYRQDPGLGLRLIYFSYDVKMKEKGDIPEGYSVSREKKERFSLILESASTNQTSMYLCASTATSDEQFFGPGTRLTVL.

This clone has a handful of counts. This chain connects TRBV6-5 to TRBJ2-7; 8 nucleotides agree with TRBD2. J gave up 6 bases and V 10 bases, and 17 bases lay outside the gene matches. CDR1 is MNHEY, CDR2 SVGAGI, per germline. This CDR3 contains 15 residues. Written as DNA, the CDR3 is TGTGCCATCCCGGGGGGGCCAGGGTTAGGTGCCGAGCAGTACTTC. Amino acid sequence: CAIPGGPGLGAEQYF.

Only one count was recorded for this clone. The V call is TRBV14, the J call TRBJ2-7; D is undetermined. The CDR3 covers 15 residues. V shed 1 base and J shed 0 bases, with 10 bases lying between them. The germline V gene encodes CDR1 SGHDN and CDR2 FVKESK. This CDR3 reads CASSQGTYASYEQYF. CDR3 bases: TGTGCCAGCAGCCAAGGCACATACGCCTCCTACGAGCAGTACTTC.

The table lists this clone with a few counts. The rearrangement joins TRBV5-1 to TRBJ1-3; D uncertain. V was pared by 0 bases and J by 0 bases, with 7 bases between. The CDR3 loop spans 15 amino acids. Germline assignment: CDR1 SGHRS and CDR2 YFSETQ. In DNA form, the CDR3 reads TGCGCCAGCAGCTTGGACAGAGCCTCTGGAAACACCATATATTTT. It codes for CASSLDRASGNTIYF.

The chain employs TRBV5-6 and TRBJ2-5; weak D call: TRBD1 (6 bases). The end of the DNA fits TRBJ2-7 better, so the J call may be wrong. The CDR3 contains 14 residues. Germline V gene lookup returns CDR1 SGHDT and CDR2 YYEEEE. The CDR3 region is CASSRTDQAYEQYF. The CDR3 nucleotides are TGTGCCAGCAGCCGGACAGACCAAGCCTACGAGCAGTACTTC.

CDR3 sequence (DNA): TGTGCCAGCAGCCTTCTTAGAGGCACTGAAGCTTTCTTT. Its protein product is CASSLLRGTEAFF. The chain links TRBV6-5 to TRBJ1-1; D is uncertain. V was trimmed by 6 bases and J by 4 bases, leaving 12 bases between them. Germline V gene data show CDR1 as MNHEY and CDR2 as SVGAGI. The CDR3 loop spans 13 amino acids.

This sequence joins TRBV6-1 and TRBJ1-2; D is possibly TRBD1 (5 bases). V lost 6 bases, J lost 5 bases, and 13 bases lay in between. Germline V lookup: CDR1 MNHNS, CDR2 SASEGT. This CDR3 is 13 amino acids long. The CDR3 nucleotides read TGTGCCAGCAGCTGGGGGAGGGGATATGGCTACACCTTC. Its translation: CASSWGRGYGYTF.

The CDR3: CASSSGQKTNYEQYF. CDR3 bases: TGTGCCAGCAGCTCCGGACAGAAGACCAACTACGAGCAGTACTTC. J is TRBJ2-7 and V is TRBV7-2; TRBD1 might be the D (6 bases). The germline gives CDR1 SGHTA, CDR2 FQGNSA. Trimming pared 4 bases from V and 3 bases from J, leaving 16 bases between. The CDR3 consists of 15 residues.

The CDR3 DNA sequence: TGTGCCAGCACCGATCCAGGAATTAATCAGCCCCAGCATTTT. It encodes CASTDPGINQPQHF. This chain joins TRBV7-2 and TRBJ1-5, with D unclear. The CDR3 consists of 14 residues. Trimming left V 7 bases short and J 4 bases short, with 14 bases between. Germline CDR1 SGHTA, CDR2 FQGNSA.

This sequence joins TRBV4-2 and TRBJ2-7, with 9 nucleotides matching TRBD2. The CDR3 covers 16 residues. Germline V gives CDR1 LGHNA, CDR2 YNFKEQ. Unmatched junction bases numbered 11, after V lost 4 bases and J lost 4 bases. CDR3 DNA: TGTGCCAGCAGCCCAACCGGGGCGAGCGGGGGGTACGAGCAGTACTTC. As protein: CASSPTGASGGYEQYF.

CDR3 sequence (DNA): TGTGCCAGCCTGACAGGGGCCGGGGAGCTGTTTTTT. Amino acid sequence: CASLTGAGELFF. This sequence joins TRBV2 and TRBJ2-2; 8 bases fit TRBD1. Germline CDR1 is SNHLY and CDR2 is FYNNEI. This CDR3 has 12 residues. V was pared by 8 bases and J by 6 bases, with 2 bases of the junction left unmatched.

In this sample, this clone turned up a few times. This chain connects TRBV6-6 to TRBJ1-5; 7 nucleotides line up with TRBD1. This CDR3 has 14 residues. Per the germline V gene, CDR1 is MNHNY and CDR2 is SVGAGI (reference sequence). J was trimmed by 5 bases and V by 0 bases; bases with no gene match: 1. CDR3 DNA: TGTGCCAGCAGTTACTCACAGGGGTATCAGCCCCAGCATTTT. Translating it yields CASSYSQGYQPQHF.

In DNA, the CDR3 is TGTGCCAGCAGCTTGCCGGGAGCCCAAGAGACCCAGTACTTC. Its translation is CASSLPGAQETQYF. This sequence joins TRBV5-4 and TRBJ2-5; weak D call: TRBD2 (6 bases). The CDR3 contains 14 residues. Germline lookup yields CDR1 SGHNT and CDR2 YYREEE (reference sequence). Trimming stripped 1 base from V and 1 base from J, with 8 bases between.

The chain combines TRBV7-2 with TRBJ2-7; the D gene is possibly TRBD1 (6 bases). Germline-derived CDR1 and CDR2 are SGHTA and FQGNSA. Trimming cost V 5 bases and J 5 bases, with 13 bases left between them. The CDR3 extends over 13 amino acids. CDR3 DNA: TGTGCCAGCAGCCTTACAGGGAACGACGAGCAGTACTTC. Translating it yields CASSLTGNDEQYF.

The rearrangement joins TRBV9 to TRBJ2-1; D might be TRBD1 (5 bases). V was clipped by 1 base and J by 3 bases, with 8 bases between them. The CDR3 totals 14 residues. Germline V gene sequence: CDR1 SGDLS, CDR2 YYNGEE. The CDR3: CASSVSDSYNEQFF. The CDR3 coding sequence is TGTGCCAGCAGCGTAAGTGACAGCTACAATGAGCAGTTCTTC. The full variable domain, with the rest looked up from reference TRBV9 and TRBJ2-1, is DSGVTQTPKHLITATGQRVTLRCSPRSGDLSVYWYQQSLDQGLQFLIQYYNGEERAKGNILERFSAQQFPDLHSELNLSSLELGDSALYFCASSVSDSYNEQFFGPGTRLTVL.

Here the CDR3 DNA reads TGTGCCAGCAGCTTTATGACTGAAGCTTTCTTT. Its protein is CASSFMTEAFF. The chain joins TRBV7-2 to TRBJ1-1; D not resolved. The germline CDR1 and CDR2 sequences are SGHTA and FQGNSA. This CDR3 region has 11 residues. The V and J ends lost 3 bases and 5 bases respectively, with 4 bases between them.

The CDR3 DNA sequence: TGCGCCAGCAGCTTGGAAGCGGGGGAAAGGGTGCAGTATTTT. This sequence encodes CASSLEAGERVQYF. V is TRBV5-1 and J is TRBJ2-3; 8 nucleotides align to TRBD2. Germline V gives CDR1 SGHRS, CDR2 YFSETQ. This CDR3 region has 14 residues. The V gene end was trimmed by 0 bases and the J gene end by 11 bases; junction bases not matched to a gene: 8.

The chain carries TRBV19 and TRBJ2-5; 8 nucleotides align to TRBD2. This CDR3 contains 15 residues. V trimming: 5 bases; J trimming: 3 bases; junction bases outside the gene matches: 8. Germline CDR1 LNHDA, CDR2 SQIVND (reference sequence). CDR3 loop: CASSGRLASKETQYF. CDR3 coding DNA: TGTGCCAGTAGTGGCAGACTAGCGTCTAAAGAGACCCAGTACTTC.

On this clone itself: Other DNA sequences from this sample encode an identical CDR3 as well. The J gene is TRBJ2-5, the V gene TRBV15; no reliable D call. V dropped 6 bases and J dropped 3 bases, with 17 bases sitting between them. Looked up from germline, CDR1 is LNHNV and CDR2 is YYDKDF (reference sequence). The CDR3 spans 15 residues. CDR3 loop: CATSREVSAKETQYF. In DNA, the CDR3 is TGTGCCACCAGTCGCGAGGTCAGTGCCAAAGAGACCCAGTACTTC.

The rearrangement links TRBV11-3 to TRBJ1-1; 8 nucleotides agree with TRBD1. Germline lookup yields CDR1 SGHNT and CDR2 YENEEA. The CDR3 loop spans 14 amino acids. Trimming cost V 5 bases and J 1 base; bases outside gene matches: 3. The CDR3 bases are TGTGCCAGCAGCGCCGGACAGGGGAACACTGAAGCTTTCTTT. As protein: CASSAGQGNTEAFF.

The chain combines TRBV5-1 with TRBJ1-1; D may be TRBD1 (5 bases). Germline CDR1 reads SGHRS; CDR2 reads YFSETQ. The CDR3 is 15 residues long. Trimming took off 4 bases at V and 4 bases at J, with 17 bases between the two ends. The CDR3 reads CASSPVGGLATEAFF. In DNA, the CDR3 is TGCGCCAGCAGCCCCGTTGGGGGGTTGGCCACTGAAGCTTTCTTT.

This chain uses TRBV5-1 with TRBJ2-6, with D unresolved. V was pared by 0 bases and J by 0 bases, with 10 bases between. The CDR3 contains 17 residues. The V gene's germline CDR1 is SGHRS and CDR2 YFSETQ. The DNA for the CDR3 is TGCGCCAGCAGCTTGGCAAGACACCTCTCTGGGGCCAACGTCCTGACTTTC. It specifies CASSLARHLSGANVLTF. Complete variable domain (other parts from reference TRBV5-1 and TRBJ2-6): KAGVTQTPRYLIKTRGQQVTLSCSPISGHRSVSWYQQTPGQGLQFLFEYFSETQRNKGNFPGRFSGRQFSNSRSEMNVSTLELGDSALYLCASSLARHLSGANVLTFGAGSRLTVL.

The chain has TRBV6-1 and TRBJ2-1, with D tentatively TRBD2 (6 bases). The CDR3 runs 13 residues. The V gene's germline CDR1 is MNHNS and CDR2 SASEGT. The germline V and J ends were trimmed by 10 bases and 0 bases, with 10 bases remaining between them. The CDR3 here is CATRGSSYNEQFF. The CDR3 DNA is TGTGCCACCCGGGGGAGCTCCTACAATGAGCAGTTCTTC.